Following are 6 T cell receptor beta chains from one sample sequenced in a study of T cell responses to AZD1222 COVID-19 vaccine. Method: immunoSEQ multiplex PCR; TCRdb's copy keeps in-frame clones and lacks some. The sample lists 150,000 to 200,000 clones; about nine tenths were seen once. The sequencing used peripheral blood, collected 28 days after the second AZD1222 dose. The receptors originated from an adult who received the AZD1222 COVID-19 vaccine.

The chain carries TRBV5-5 and TRBJ1-2; TRBD1 matches 9 bases. The CDR3 is made up of 14 amino acids. V shed 3 bases and J 4 bases; nucleotides not matched to a gene: 4. CDR1 SGHKS and CDR2 YYEKEE come from the germline V gene (reference sequence). CDR3 sequence reads: CASSSLTGGYGYTF. CDR3 in DNA: TGTGCCAGCAGCTCGCTGACAGGGGGCTATGGCTACACCTTC.

This chain connects TRBV12-3 or TRBV12-4 to TRBJ2-3; the D is unclear. The CDR3 is 12 amino acids. Trimming shortened V by 6 bases and J by 3 bases, and 7 bases separated the two germline ends. The DNA of the CDR3 is TGTGCCAGCAGATCCCAGACAGATACGCAGTATTTT. Protein: CASRSQTDTQYF.

This chain uses TRBV5-1 with TRBJ1-6, with D hard to call. Germline CDR1 is SGHRS and CDR2 is YFSETQ. Trimming stripped 1 base from V and 7 bases from J, with 9 bases between. The length of the CDR3 is 14 residues. CDR3 sequence: CASSLTSPNSPLHF. The CDR3 bases are TGCGCCAGCAGCTTGACGAGCCCAAATTCACCCCTCCACTTT.

This clone has only one observation. The J gene is TRBJ1-4, the V gene TRBV7-9; perhaps TRBD1 as D (6 bases). The CDR3 loop spans 15 amino acids. Looked up from germline, CDR1 is SEHNR and CDR2 is FQNEAQ (reference sequence). Trimming pared 0 bases from V and 6 bases from J, leaving 11 bases between. This CDR3 reads CASSLAGGPDEKLFF. The CDR3 bases are TGTGCCAGCAGCTTAGCTGGGGGGCCGGATGAAAAACTGTTTTTT. The full variable domain, rest sourced from reference TRBV7-9 and TRBJ1-4, is DTGVSQNPRHKITKRGQNVTFRCDPISEHNRLYWYRQTLGQGPEFLTYFQNEAQLEKSRLLSDRFSAERPKGSFSTLEIQRTEQGDSAMYLCASSLAGGPDEKLFFGSGTQLSVL.

The V gene is TRBV6-5, the J gene TRBJ2-1, with D possibly being TRBD2 (7 bases). Trimming cost V 6 bases and J 6 bases, with 15 bases left between them. CDR3 length: 14 residues. In germline, CDR1 is MNHEY, CDR2 SVGAGI. CDR3 nucleotides: TGTGCCAGCAGCACCTCGGGGGGCCTCAATGAGCAGTTCTTC. Residues: CASSTSGGLNEQFF.

V usage is TRBV5-1 and J usage is TRBJ1-6; D perhaps matches TRBD1 (5 bases). Trimming stripped 5 bases from V and 7 bases from J, with 13 bases between. This CDR3 spans 14 amino acids. Germline V gives CDR1 SGHRS, CDR2 YFSETQ. The chain's CDR3 is CASRTGTVNSPLHF. CDR3 in DNA: TGCGCCAGCAGGACCGGGACGGTAAATTCACCCCTCCACTTT.